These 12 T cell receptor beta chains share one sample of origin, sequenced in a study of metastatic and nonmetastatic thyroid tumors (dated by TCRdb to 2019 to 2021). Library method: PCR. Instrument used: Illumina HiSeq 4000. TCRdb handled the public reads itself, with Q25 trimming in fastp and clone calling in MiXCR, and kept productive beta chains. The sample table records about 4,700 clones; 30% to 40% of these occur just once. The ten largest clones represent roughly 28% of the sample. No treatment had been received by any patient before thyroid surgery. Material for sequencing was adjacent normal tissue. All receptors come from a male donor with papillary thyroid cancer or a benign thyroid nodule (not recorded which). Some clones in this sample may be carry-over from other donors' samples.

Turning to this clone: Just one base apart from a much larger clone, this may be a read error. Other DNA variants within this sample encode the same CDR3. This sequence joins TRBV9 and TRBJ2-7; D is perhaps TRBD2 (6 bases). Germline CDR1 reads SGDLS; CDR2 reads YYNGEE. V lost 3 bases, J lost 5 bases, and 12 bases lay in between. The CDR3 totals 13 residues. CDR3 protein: CASSGGGVDEQYF. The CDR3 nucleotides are TGTGCCAGCAGCGGGGGCGGGGTGGACGAGCAGTACTTC.

As DNA, the CDR3 is TGTGCCAGCAGTCCCTACTGCGTAGGGTTGGATTCACCCCTCCACTTT. It yields the protein CASSPYCVGLDSPLHF. The rearrangement uses TRBV27 and TRBJ1-6; D unresolved. The CDR3 runs 16 residues. Trimming pared 5 bases from V and 8 bases from J, leaving 19 bases between. Germline CDR1 and CDR2: MNHEY and SMNVEV (reference sequence).

The DNA for the CDR3 is TGTGCCAGTAGACCGGACACCATCTCTGGAAACACCATATATTTT. This translates into CASRPDTISGNTIYF. This chain joins TRBV19 and TRBJ1-3, with D perhaps TRBD1 (5 bases). Between the trimmed V and J ends, which lost 6 bases and 0 bases, there was a span of 12 bases. The length of the CDR3 is 15 residues. The germline V gene has CDR1 LNHDA and CDR2 SQIVND (reference sequence).

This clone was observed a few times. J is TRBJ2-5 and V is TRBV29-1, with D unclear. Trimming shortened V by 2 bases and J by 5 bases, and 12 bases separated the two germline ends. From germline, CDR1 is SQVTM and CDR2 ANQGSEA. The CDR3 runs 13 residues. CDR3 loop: CSVEFVTPETQYF. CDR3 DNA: TGCAGCGTTGAATTCGTAACCCCCGAGACCCAGTACTTC.

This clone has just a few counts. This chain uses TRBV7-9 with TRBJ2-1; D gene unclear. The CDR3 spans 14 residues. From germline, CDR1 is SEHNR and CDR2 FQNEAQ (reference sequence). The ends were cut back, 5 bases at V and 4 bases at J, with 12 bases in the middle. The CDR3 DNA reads TGTGCCAGCAGCCTCTCAGGAACGTACAATGAGCAGTTCTTC. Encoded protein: CASSLSGTYNEQFF.

The CDR3: CASSLQRGSNYGYTF. The CDR3 DNA sequence: TGTGCCAGCAGCCTGCAGAGGGGGTCGAACTATGGCTACACCTTC. The chain recombines TRBV13 with TRBJ1-2, with D possibly TRBD1 on 6 matching bases. Per germline, CDR1 PRHDT and CDR2 FYEKMQ (reference sequence). With 5 bases removed from V and 2 bases from J, the gap between germline ends came to 15 bases. The CDR3 spans 15 residues.

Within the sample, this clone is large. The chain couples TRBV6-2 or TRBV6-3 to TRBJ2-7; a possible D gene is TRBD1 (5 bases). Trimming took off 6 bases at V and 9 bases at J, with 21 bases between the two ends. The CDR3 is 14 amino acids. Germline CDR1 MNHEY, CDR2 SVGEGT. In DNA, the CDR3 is TGTGCCAGCAGCCAGGTGGGGCCGTCACCTGTGCAGTACTTC. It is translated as CASSQVGPSPVQYF.

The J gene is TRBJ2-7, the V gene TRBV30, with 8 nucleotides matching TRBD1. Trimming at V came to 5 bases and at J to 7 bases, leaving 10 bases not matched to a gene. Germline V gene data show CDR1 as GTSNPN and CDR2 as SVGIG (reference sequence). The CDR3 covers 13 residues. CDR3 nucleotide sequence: TGTGCCTGGTCCTGGACAGGGATATGGGAGCAGTACTTC. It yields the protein CAWSWTGIWEQYF.

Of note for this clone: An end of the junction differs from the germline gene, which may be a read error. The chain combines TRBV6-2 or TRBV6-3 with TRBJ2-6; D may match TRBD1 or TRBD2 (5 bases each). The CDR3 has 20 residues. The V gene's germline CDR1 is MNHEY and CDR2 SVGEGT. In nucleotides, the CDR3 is TGTGCCAGCATTTACTCGTTTCCCGGACTCGCCAACTCTGGGGCCAATGTCCTGACTTTC. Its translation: CASIYSFPGLANSGANVLTF.

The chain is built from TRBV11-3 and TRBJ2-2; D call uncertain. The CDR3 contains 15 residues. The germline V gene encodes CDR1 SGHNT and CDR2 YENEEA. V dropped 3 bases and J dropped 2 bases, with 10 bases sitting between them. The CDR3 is CASSLGQVNTGELFF. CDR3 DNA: TGTGCCAGCAGCTTGGGTCAGGTCAACACCGGGGAGCTGTTTTTT.

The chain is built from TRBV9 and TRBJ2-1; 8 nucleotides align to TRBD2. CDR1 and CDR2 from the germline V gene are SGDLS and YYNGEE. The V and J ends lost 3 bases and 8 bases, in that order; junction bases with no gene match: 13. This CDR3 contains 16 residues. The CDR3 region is CASSGGPGLVLHEQFF. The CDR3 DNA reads TGTGCCAGCAGCGGGGGGCCGGGACTAGTATTGCATGAGCAGTTCTTC.

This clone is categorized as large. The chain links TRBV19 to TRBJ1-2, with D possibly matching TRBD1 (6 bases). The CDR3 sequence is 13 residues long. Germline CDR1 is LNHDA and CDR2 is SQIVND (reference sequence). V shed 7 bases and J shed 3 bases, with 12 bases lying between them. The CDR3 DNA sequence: TGTGCCAGTATACAGGGCGCGGACTATGGCTACACCTTC. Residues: CASIQGADYGYTF.